This TCR beta chain stems from a study of T cells in narcolepsy. Study information: Enrolled donors included narcolepsy type 1 or type 2 patients and healthy controls. Study-wide results and limits: Some memory CD4+ repertoires had no autoreactive clone sequences. Autoreactive clonotypes reportedly recurred in blood of same and different patients, not controls.

Method: immunoSEQ multiplex PCR; TCRdb's copy keeps in-frame clones and lacks some. Here the sample spans tens of thousands of clones, roughly 80% being singletons. A note on this clone: Its antigen is unidentified.

The V gene's germline CDR1 is SGHAT and CDR2 FQNNGV. The V and J ends lost 7 bases and 10 bases respectively, with 22 bases between them. The CDR3 extends over 14 amino acids. The chain employs TRBV11-2 and TRBJ1-1; possibly TRBD1 for D (6 bases). The sequenced material came from CD45RA- memory CD4+ T cells from PBMCs. This clonotype originated in a human donor with narcolepsy. The CDR3 is CASTRGRANTAAFF. DNA for the CDR3: TGTGCCAGCACAAGGGGGAGGGCTAACACCGCAGCTTTCTTT.